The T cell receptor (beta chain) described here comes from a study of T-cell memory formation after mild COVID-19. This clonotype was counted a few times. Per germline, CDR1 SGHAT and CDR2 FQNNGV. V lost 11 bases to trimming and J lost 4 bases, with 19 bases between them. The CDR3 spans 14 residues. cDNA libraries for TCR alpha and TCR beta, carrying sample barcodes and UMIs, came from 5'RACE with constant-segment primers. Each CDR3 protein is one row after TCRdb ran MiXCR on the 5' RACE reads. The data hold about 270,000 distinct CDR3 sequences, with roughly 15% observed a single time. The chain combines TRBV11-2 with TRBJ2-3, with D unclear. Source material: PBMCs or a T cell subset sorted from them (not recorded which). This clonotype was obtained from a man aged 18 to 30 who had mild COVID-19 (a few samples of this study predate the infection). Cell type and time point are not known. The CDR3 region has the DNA TGTGCCCTAAAGACGTCGGGTTATCCAGATACGCAGTATTTT. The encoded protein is CALKTSGYPDTQYF.